This TCR beta chain emerged from a study of technical replicates of blood from several donors. The germline gives CDR1 SNHLY, CDR2 FYNNEI. The V and J ends lost 5 bases and 15 bases, in that order; junction bases with no gene match: 16. The CDR3 spans 15 residues. Method: immunoSEQ multiplex PCR; TCRdb's copy keeps in-frame clones and lacks some. The data show 95,000 to 100,000 clones, approximately 96% seen once. The chain combines TRBV2 with TRBJ2-3; 11 nucleotides match TRBD2. The specimen sequenced was T cells isolated from PBMCs. This receptor was taken from a human donor in good health. CDR3: CASSKSSGGINPGYF. The CDR3 DNA follows: TGTGCCAGCAGTAAGTCTAGCGGGGGGATTAACCCCGGCTATTTT.